This TCR beta chain was retrieved from a study of response to subunit inactivated influenza vaccine. TCRdb reprocessed the RT-PCR reads with MiXCR, giving one entry per CDR3 protein. The sample yields around 530,000 distinct CDR3 sequences, about 17% seen once. This clonotype was found a few times. Its matching antigen is unknown. Study-level results: Each seasonal influenza vaccination, the authors suggested, recruits few new T cells.

Source: CD4+ T cells sorted from PBMCs, taken less than 30 months after vaccination. This sequence originates from a man between 50 and 69 years old who received an inactivated influenza vaccine.

The CDR3 spells CSARNREAGDKQYF. In DNA, the CDR3 is TGCAGTGCTAGGAACCGGGAAGCCGGGGACAAGCAGTACTTC. This chain joins TRBV20-1 and TRBJ2-7; TRBD1 might be the D (6 bases). Germline-derived CDR1 and CDR2 are DFQATT and SNEGSKA (reference sequence). The CDR3 consists of 14 residues. With 3 bases removed from V and 8 bases from J, the gap between germline ends came to 20 bases.